This entry concerns a single T cell receptor beta chain. The antigen is not known. The sample's time point: roughly 11-day in vitro stimulation with candidate mutation-associated neoantigen peptide 1. All patients were mismatch repair deficient, assessed by either PCR or immunohistochemistry. Each of several ELISpot-reactive candidate peptides was used for roughly 10-day stimulation. This entry is derived from a study of PD-1 blockade in mismatch repair-deficient tumors. The data were produced by immunoSEQ multiplex PCR, yet TCRdb's version contains in-frame clones alone and is incomplete. The profile shows around 9,600 clones, about 90% of them singletons. Trimming cost V 5 bases and J 6 bases; bases outside gene matches: 5. Germline V CDR1 and CDR2: SGHTA, FQGNSA. CDR3 length equals 14 residues. Whole-study results and caveats: Approximately 130 unique blood TCRs came from expansion to three of seven peptides. After pembrolizumab, tumor-resident clones rose rapidly, then generally contracted before radiologic responses.

The sequence was obtained from an adult with mismatch repair-deficient cancer. The sample in question was cells cultured in vitro, obtained from a patient treated with pembrolizumab. The gene calls are TRBV7-2 and TRBJ1-1; 11 bases fit TRBD1. The CDR3 here is CASSRGQGGSEAFF. The CDR3 coding sequence is TGTGCCAGCAGCAGGGGACAGGGGGGCTCTGAAGCTTTCTTT.